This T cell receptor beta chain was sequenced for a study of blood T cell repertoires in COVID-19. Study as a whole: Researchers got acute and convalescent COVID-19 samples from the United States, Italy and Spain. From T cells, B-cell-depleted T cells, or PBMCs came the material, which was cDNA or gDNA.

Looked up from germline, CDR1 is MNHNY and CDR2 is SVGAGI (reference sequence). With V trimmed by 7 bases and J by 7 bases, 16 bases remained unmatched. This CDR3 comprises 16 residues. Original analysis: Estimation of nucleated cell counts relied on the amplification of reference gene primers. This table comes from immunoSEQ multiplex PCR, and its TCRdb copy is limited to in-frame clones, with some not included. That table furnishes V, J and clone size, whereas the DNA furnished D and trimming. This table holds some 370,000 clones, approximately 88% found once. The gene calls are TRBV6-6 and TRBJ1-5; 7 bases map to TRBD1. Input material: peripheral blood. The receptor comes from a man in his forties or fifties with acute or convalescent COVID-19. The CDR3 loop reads CASTYDWDSYGQPQHF. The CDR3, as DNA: TGTGCCAGCACGTATGACTGGGACAGCTATGGGCAGCCCCAGCATTTT.